This T cell receptor (beta chain) was sequenced during a study of technical replicates of blood from a handful of donors. The germline V gene encodes CDR1 LNHDA and CDR2 SQIVND (reference sequence). This CDR3 has 14 residues. V was pared by 5 bases and J by 8 bases, with 18 bases between. Here immunoSEQ multiplex PCR was the method, and the copy in TCRdb shows in-frame clones only, minus some. The table has roughly 82,000 clones, 95% to 96% seen once. This clonotype was sampled from a human donor in good health. Sequenced material: T cells isolated from PBMCs. The gene calls are TRBV19 and TRBJ1-2, with D possibly being TRBD1 (6 bases). The DNA of the CDR3 is TGTGCCAGTAGTTATGGGGGCGGCTTGGGGGGCTACACCTTC. It specifies CASSYGGGLGGYTF.